This T cell receptor (beta chain) emerged from a study of PD-1 blockade in classical Hodgkin lymphoma. Study-level points and caveats: Individuals who commenced nivolumab within less than 1 year of ASCT were excluded. Patients with a complete response exhibited baseline diversity comparable to newly diagnosed patients. Relapsed/refractory patients reportedly had lower baseline diversity than newly diagnosed patients. At C4D1, TCR diversity had climbed significantly for CD4+ cells, though not for CD8+ cells.

The CDR3 length is 16 residues. V trimming: 2 bases; J trimming: 3 bases; junction bases outside the gene matches: 6. Germline values: CDR1 SGHVS, CDR2 FNYEAQ. Every single patient, without exception, relapsed after autologous stem cell transplantation, and brentuximab vedotin exposure varied. Regarding this clone: The antigen is not known.

Sequencing was performed with immunoSEQ multiplex PCR; in TCRdb, only in-frame clones are kept and a portion is missing. The repertoire holds 35,000 to 50,000 clones, with about 65% as singletons. This TCR derives from a human donor with classical Hodgkin lymphoma. The specimen comprised peripheral blood mononuclear cells (PBMCs), sampled before the second cycle of nivolumab. The chain is built from TRBV7-6 and TRBJ2-1; 8 nucleotides align to TRBD1. CDR3 residues: CASSLISTGVYNEQFF. CDR3 nucleotide sequence: TGTGCCAGCAGCTTAATTTCGACAGGGGTCTACAATGAGCAGTTCTTC. The variable domain in full, with the rest retrieved from reference TRBV7-6 and TRBJ2-1, is GAGVSQSPRYKVTKRGQDVALRCDPISGHVSLYWYRQALGQGPEFLTYFNYEAQQDKSGLPNDRFSAERPEGSISTLTIQRTEQRDSAMYRCASSLISTGVYNEQFFGPGTRLTVL.